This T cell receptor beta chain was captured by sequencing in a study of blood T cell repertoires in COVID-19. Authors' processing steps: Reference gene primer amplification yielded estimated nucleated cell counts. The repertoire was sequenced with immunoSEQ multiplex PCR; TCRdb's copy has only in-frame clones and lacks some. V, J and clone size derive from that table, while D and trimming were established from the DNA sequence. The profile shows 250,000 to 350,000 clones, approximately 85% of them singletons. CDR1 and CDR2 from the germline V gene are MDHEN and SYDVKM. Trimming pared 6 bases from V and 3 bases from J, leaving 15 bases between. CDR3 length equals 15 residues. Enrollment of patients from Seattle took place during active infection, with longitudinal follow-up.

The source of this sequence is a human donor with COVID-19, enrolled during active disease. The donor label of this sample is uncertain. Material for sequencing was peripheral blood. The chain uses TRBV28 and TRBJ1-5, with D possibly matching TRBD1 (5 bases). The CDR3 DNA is TGTGCCAGCAGCTTGCTACAGGTTTCCAATCAGCCCCAGCATTTT. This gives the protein CASSLLQVSNQPQHF. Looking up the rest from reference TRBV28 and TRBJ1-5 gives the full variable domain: DVKVTQSSRYLVKRTGEKVFLECVQDMDHENMFWYRQDPGLGLRLIYFSYDVKMKEKGDIPEGYSVSREKKERFSLILESASTNQTSMYLCASSLLQVSNQPQHFGDGTRLSIL.